Each of the 16 T cell receptor beta chains below was sequenced from the same sample in a study of response to subunit inactivated influenza vaccine. TCRdb reprocessed the RT-PCR reads via MiXCR and lists one record per CDR3 protein. Of more than 600,000 distinct CDR3 sequences listed, 18% were seen once; the top ten hold roughly 11%. The starting material was PBMCs from blood, obtained 5 to 6 days after vaccination. The receptors were sampled from a man between 45 and 60 years old who received an inactivated influenza vaccine.

The chain carries TRBV6-2 or TRBV6-3 and TRBJ2-2; a possible D gene is TRBD2 (5 bases). CDR1 and CDR2 from the germline V gene are MNHEY and SVGEGT. CDR3 size: 16 residues. V lost 6 bases and J lost 1, with 15 bases in between. The CDR3 DNA sequence: TGTGCCAGCAGATTCTCCCGAGGGCGGAACACCGGGGAGCTGTTTTTT. Translation gives CASRFSRGRNTGELFF.

J is TRBJ2-2 and V is TRBV20-1; 8 bases are shared with TRBD2. The V segment lost 5 bases and the J segment 1 base; nucleotides outside the gene matches: 15. Looked up from germline, CDR1 is DFQATT and CDR2 is SNEGSKA (reference sequence). This CDR3 is 18 amino acids long. DNA of the CDR3: TGCAGTGCTGGGGATCCTGCGGGAGGAATAGGGAACACCGGGGAGCTGTTTTTT. This codes for CSAGDPAGGIGNTGELFF.

This clonotype has only a few counts. This chain connects TRBV7-8 to TRBJ2-3; 12 nucleotides agree with TRBD2. Germline V gives CDR1 SGHVS, CDR2 FQNEAQ. This CDR3 is 17 amino acids long. V trimming: 1 base; J trimming: 1 base; junction bases outside the gene matches: 3. The CDR3 coding sequence is TGTGCCAGCAGCTTAGTGGGACTAGCGGGCGGCACAGATACGCAGTATTTT. Protein sequence: CASSLVGLAGGTDTQYF. The full variable domain, rest sourced from reference TRBV7-8 and TRBJ2-3, is GAGVSQSPRYKVAKRGQDVALRCDPISGHVSLFWYQQALGQGPEFLTYFQNEAQLDKSGLPSDRFFAERPEGSVSTLKIQRTQQEDSAVYLCASSLVGLAGGTDTQYFGPGTRLTVL.

V is TRBV10-3 and J is TRBJ1-2, with D unresolved. Between the trimmed V and J ends, which lost 1 base and 6 bases, there was a span of 9 bases. This CDR3 spans 13 amino acids. Germline V gives CDR1 ENHRY, CDR2 SYGVKD. The CDR3 loop is CAISEYPGDGYTF. The DNA for the CDR3 is TGTGCCATCAGTGAGTACCCCGGAGATGGCTACACCTTC.

This chain connects TRBV21-1 to TRBJ2-5. TRBV21-1 is tagged as a pseudogene. The CDR3 has 15 amino acids. For the CDR3, the DNA is TGTGCCAGCAGCAAAGGGGGTCGGTTCGGGGAGACCCAGTACTTC. It encodes CASSKGGRFGETQYF.

This sequence joins TRBV12-3 or TRBV12-4 and TRBJ2-7, with D perhaps matching TRBD1 or TRBD2 (6 bases each). There are 14 residues in the CDR3. V dropped 6 bases and J dropped 2 bases, with 14 bases sitting between them. CDR3 nucleotide sequence: TGTGCCAGCAGATTGGGGGGCAGCCCCTACGAGCAGTACTTC. Translation: CASRLGGSPYEQYF.

The CDR3 nucleotides read TGTGCCAGCAGTTCGAACAGCGGGGGCTTCTACAATGAGCAGTTCTTC. Protein product: CASSSNSGGFYNEQFF. The chain has TRBV6-5 and TRBJ2-1, with 8 bases aligning to TRBD2. Germline values: CDR1 MNHEY, CDR2 SVGAGI. V was pared by 4 bases and J by 3 bases, with 8 bases of the junction left unmatched. CDR3 length: 16 amino acids.

This clonotype was recorded at least ten times. V gene TRBV20-1 combines with J gene TRBJ2-4; the match to TRBD1 covers 7 bases. CDR3 length: 14 amino acids. Trimming at V came to 0 bases and at J to 6 bases, leaving 5 bases not matched to a gene. Germline values: CDR1 DFQATT, CDR2 SNEGSKA (reference sequence). CDR3 in amino acids: CSARDSTGRNIQYF. CDR3 DNA: TGCAGTGCTAGAGATTCGACAGGGAGAAACATTCAGTACTTC.

This chain links TRBV12-3 or TRBV12-4 with TRBJ1-2; TRBD1 is a possible D gene (5 bases). CDR3 length: 15 residues. V was shortened by 5 bases and J by 4 bases, with 17 bases between the two germline ends. CDR3 coding DNA: TGTGCCAGCAGTCCGGGCCAGGGAACCATCTATGGCTACACCTTC. Its protein is CASSPGQGTIYGYTF.

This clonotype has only a few counts. The chain is built from TRBV28 and TRBJ2-5, with a possible D match to TRBD1 (6 bases). Trimming cost V 8 bases and J 2 bases, with 18 bases left between them. The CDR3 has 15 amino acids. The germline V gene encodes CDR1 MDHEN and CDR2 SYDVKM. CDR3 amino acids: CASELGRGPQETQYF. The CDR3, as DNA: TGTGCCAGCGAATTGGGCAGGGGCCCTCAAGAGACCCAGTACTTC.

There are many counts of this clonotype. The rearrangement joins TRBV29-1 to TRBJ1-2; possibly TRBD1 for D (5 bases). CDR1 and CDR2 from the germline V gene are SQVTM and ANQGSEA. Trimming stripped 6 bases from V and 7 bases from J, with 9 bases between. The CDR3 runs to 10 residues. The CDR3 nucleotides are TGCAGCGTGGATGGGGGTGGCTACACCTTC. Its translation: CSVDGGGYTF.

The chain recombines TRBV5-1 with TRBJ2-5; D is undetermined. The CDR3 spans 13 residues. Germline V gene sequence: CDR1 SGHRS, CDR2 YFSETQ. Trimming took 0 bases from V and 7 from J, leaving 10 bases between them. CDR3 DNA: TGCGCCAGCAGCTTGGATCTCTCGGGGACCCAGTACTTC. Translation: CASSLDLSGTQYF.

This clonotype turned up a few times. The rearrangement uses TRBV6-2 or TRBV6-3 and TRBJ1-6; D is uncertain. The CDR3 is 16 amino acids. Germline V lookup: CDR1 MNHEY, CDR2 SVGEGT. The V end was cut by 6 bases, the J end by 7 bases, with 19 bases between. CDR3 nucleotides: TGTGCCAGCAGCACAGAGCGTGCTTGGCCGAATTCACCCCTCCACTTT. Its protein product is CASSTERAWPNSPLHF.

The J gene is TRBJ1-2, the V gene TRBV7-9; D may be TRBD1 (5 bases). Germline CDR1 reads SEHNR; CDR2 reads FQNEAQ (reference sequence). CDR3 length: 13 residues. Trimming removed 4 bases from V and 6 bases from J, with 12 bases in between. The CDR3 DNA reads as TGTGCCAGCAGCTATACTGGGACGGATGGCTACACCTTC. This encodes CASSYTGTDGYTF. Full variable domain (remainder filled in from reference TRBV7-9 and TRBJ1-2): DTGVSQNPRHKITKRGQNVTFRCDPISEHNRLYWYRQTLGQGPEFLTYFQNEAQLEKSRLLSDRFSAERPKGSFSTLEIQRTEQGDSAMYLCASSYTGTDGYTFGSGTRLTVV.

This clonotype was counted many times. The V call is TRBV20-1, the J call TRBJ2-1; D is uncertain. Germline V gives CDR1 DFQATT, CDR2 SNEGSKA (reference sequence). This CDR3 has 11 residues. Trimming took 4 bases from V and 4 from J, leaving 5 bases between them. CDR3 sequence: CSAMAYNEQFF. CDR3 bases: TGCAGTGCTATGGCATACAATGAGCAGTTCTTC.

The chain carries TRBV3-1 and TRBJ2-1; weak D call: TRBD1 (6 bases). CDR1 and CDR2 from the germline V gene are LGHDT and YNNKEL (reference sequence). Trimming stripped 6 bases from V and 3 bases from J, with 18 bases between. The CDR3 is 16 residues long. The DNA for the CDR3 is TGTGCCAGCAGGAAGGACAGTCGGGCCGACTACAATGAGCAGTTCTTC. It codes for CASRKDSRADYNEQFF.